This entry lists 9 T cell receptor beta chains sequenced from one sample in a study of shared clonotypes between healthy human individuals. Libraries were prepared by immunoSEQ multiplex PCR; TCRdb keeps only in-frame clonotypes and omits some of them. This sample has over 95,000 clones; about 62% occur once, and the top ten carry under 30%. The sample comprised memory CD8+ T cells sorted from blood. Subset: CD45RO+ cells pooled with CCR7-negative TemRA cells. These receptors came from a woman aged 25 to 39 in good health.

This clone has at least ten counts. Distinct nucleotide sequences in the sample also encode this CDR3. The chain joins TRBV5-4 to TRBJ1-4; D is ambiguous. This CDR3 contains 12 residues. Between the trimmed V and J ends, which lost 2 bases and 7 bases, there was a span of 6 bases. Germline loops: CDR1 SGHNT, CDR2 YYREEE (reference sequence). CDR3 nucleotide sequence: TGTGCCAGCAGCTTTCGTGGTGAAAAACTGTTTTTT. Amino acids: CASSFRGEKLFF.

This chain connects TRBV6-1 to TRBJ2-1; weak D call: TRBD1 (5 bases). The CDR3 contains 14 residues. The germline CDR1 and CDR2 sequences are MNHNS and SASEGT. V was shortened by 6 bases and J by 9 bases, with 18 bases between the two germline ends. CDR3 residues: CASRKLGSGSEQFF. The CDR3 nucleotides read TGTGCCAGCAGGAAACTGGGTTCAGGGTCTGAGCAGTTCTTC.

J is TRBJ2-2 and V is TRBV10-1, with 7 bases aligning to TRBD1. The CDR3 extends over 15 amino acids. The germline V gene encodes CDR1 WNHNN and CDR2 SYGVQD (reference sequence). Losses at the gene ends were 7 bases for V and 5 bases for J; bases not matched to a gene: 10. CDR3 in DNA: TGCGCCAGCACCGAGACAGGGAAGGAGACCGGGGAGCTGTTTTTT. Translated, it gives CASTETGKETGELFF.

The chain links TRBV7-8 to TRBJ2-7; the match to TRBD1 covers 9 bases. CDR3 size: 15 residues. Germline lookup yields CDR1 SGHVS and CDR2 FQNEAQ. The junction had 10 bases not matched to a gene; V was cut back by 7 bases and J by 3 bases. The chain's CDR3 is CASTKSRDRVYEQYF. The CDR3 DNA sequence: TGTGCCAGCACCAAATCCCGGGACAGGGTCTACGAGCAGTACTTC.

The CDR3 nucleotides are TGTGCCAGCAGCTTAGTGCAGGGGGCGTTCACAGATACGCAGTATTTT. It yields the protein CASSLVQGAFTDTQYF. The V gene is TRBV7-9, the J gene TRBJ2-3; 8 bases fit TRBD1. V was pared by 1 base and J by 2 bases, with 5 bases of the junction left unmatched. Germline CDR1 SEHNR, CDR2 FQNEAQ (reference sequence). The CDR3 sequence is 16 residues long. The whole variable domain, remainder taken from reference TRBV7-9 and TRBJ2-3, is DTGVSQNPRHKITKRGQNVTFRCDPISEHNRLYWYRQTLGQGPEFLTYFQNEAQLEKSRLLSDRFSAERPKGSFSTLEIQRTEQGDSAMYLCASSLVQGAFTDTQYFGPGTRLTVL.

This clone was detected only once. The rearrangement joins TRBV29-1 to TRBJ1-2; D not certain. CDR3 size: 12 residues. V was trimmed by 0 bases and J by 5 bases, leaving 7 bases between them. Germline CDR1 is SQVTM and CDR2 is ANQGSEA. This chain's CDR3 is CSVEDLPYGYTF. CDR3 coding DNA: TGCAGCGTTGAAGATCTACCGTATGGCTACACCTTC.

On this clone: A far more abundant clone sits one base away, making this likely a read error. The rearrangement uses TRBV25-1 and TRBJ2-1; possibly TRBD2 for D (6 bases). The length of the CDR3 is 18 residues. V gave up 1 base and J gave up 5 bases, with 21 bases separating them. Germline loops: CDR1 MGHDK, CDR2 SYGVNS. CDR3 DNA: TGTGCCAGCAGTGAATGGGCGGGGAGGAATGAACTCGACAATGAGCAGTTCTTC. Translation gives CASSEWAGRNELDNEQFF.

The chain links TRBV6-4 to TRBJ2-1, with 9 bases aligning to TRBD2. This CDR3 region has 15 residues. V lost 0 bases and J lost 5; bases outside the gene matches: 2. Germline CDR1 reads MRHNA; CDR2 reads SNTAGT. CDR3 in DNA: TGTGCCAGCAGTGACTCGACTAGCGGCGACAATGAGCAGTTCTTC. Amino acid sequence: CASSDSTSGDNEQFF.

The DNA of the CDR3 is TGTGCCAGCAGGCTTTTTTGGGGGTTAGGTCAGCCCCAGCATTTT. Residues: CASRLFWGLGQPQHF. The chain couples TRBV27 to TRBJ1-5; tentative D call: TRBD1 (5 bases). The CDR3 covers 15 residues. The V end lost 6 bases, the J end lost 6 bases, and 18 bases lay between the germline ends. Germline lookup yields CDR1 MNHEY and CDR2 SMNVEV (reference sequence).